What follows is one TCR beta chain and its context. Its specificity is unknown. A single base separates this from a much larger clone, so it may be a read error. The CDR3 sequence is 14 residues long. Germline V gene sequence: CDR1 MNHEY, CDR2 SMNVEV (reference sequence). This entry belongs to a study of early T cells in non-severe SARS-CoV-2 infection. About the research overall: From unsorted whole blood, bulk RNA was sequenced, and the chains remained unpaired. Study results and caveats: Lookups in VDJdb leaned toward anti-spike CD8 responses and missed private and CD4 specificities.

The TCR library protocol was used to attach unique molecular identifiers. These identifiers were attached to individual cDNA molecules. Each CDR3 protein gets one entry after TCRdb re-called the 5' RACE reads with MiXCR. The table lists about 49,000 distinct CDR3 sequences, approximately 12% of them singletons. The clonotype was recovered from an adult who was a healthcare worker with PCR-confirmed SARS-CoV-2 infection or an uninfected control (not recorded which). The sample comprised whole blood. This chain links TRBV27 with TRBJ2-7; possibly TRBD1 or TRBD2 for D (6 bases each). This CDR3 is CANSISGGPYEQYF. Here the CDR3 DNA reads TGTGCCAACAGTATTTCCGGGGGCCCGTACGAGCAGTACTTC.